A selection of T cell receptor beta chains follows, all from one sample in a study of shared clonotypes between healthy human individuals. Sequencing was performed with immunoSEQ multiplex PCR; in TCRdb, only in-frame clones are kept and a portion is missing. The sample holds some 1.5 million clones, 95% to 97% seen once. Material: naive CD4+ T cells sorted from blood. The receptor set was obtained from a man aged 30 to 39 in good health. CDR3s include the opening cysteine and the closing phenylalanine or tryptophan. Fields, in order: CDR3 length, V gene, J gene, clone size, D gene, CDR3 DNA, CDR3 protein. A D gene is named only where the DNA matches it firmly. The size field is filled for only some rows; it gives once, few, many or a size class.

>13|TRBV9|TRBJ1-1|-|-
TGTGCCAGCAGCGAATCAGGGCGTACTGAAGCTTTCTTT
CASSESGRTEAFF
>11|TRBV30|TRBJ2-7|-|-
TGCGCCTGGAGTATCGGAATAGAGCAGTACTTC
CAWSIGIEQYF
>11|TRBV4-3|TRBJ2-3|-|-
TGCGCCAGCAGCCAGTCAGATACGCAGTATTTT
CASSQSDTQYF
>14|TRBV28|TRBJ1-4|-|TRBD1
TGTGCCAGCAGGCCGACAGGGCTTAATGAAAAACTGTTTTTT
CASRPTGLNEKLFF
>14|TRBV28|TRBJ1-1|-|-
TGTGCCAGCACCCTATCAAGCCGGGGCACTGAAGCTTTCTTT
CASTLSSRGTEAFF
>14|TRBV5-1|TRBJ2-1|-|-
TGCGCCAGCAGCTTGGAGGGGGGTGCCAATGAGCAGTTCTTC
CASSLEGGANEQFF
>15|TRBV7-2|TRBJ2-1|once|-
TGTGCCAGCAGCTTACGGCGGGATACGTTCAATGAGCAGTTCTTC
CASSLRRDTFNEQFF
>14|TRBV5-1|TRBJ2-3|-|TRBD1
TGCGCCAGCAGCAGGGACAGTGCCACAGATACGCAGTATTTT
CASSRDSATDTQYF
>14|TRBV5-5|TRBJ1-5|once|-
TGTGCCAGCAGCTCCCCCGGGGGCAATCAGCCCCAGCATTTT
CASSSPGGNQPQHF
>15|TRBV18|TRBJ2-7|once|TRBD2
TGTGCCAGCTCGGCGGGGGGGAGGACAAGTTACGAGCAGTACTTC
CASSAGGRTSYEQYF
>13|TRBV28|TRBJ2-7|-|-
TGTGCCAGCACCGCCCTGCCAAGCTACGAGCAGTACTTC
CASTALPSYEQYF
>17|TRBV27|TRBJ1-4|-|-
TGTGCCAGCAGTTTATTTGCTGCGGGGGAAAATAATGAAAAACTGTTTTTT
CASSLFAAGENNEKLFF
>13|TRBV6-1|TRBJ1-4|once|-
TGTGCCAGCAGTGAACCATCGCCTCGGAAACTGTTTTTT
CASSEPSPRKLFF
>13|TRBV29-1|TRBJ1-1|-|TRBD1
TGCAGCGGTCGACAGGGGCAGAACACTGAAGCTTTCTTT
CSGRQGQNTEAFF
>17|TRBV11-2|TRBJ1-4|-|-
TGTGCCAGCAGCTTAAAGGCAGGGAATAGTTGGGGGGAAAAACTGTTTTTT
CASSLKAGNSWGEKLFF
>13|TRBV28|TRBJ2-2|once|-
TGTGCCTTAGCGGAGCTCAACACCGGGGAGCTGTTTTTT
CALAELNTGELFF
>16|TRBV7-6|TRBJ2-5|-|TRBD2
TGTGCCAGCAGCTTACTTCCGGGAGGAGTGGGAGAGACCCAGTACTTC
CASSLLPGGVGETQYF
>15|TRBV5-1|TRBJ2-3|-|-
TGCGCCAGCAGCTTGTCCGGCGGAGGCACAGATACGCAGTATTTT
CASSLSGGGTDTQYF
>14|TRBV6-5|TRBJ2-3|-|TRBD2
TGTGCCAGCAGACTCATAGCGGGAGGAGATACGCAGTATTTT
CASRLIAGGDTQYF